The T cell receptor beta chain under discussion was sequenced for a study of shared clonotypes between healthy human individuals. Study context: Each donor's CD8 memory used one plate, CD8 naive two, each CD4 subset three.

Assay: immunoSEQ multiplex PCR; the TCRdb copy retains only in-frame clones and omits some. The table records over 2 million clones, 95% of them present only once. This CDR3 comprises 14 residues. The V and J ends lost 6 bases and 0 bases respectively, with 9 bases between them. Germline lookup yields CDR1 SQVTM and CDR2 ANQGSEA. The chain is built from TRBV29-1 and TRBJ2-6; D is unresolved. The receptor's source is a man aged 18-30 years in good health. Sequencing was carried out using naive CD4+ T cells sorted from blood. Sample subset: CD45RA+ positively selected. CDR3 residues: CSVLQLSGANVLTF. In DNA form, the CDR3 reads TGCAGCGTCCTACAGCTCTCTGGGGCCAACGTCCTGACTTTC.